Listed below are T cell receptor beta chains from one sample, sequenced in a study of blood T cell repertoires in COVID-19. The data were produced by immunoSEQ multiplex PCR, yet TCRdb's version contains in-frame clones alone and is incomplete. Of about 90,000 clones listed, about 91% were seen once; the top ten hold over 0.45%. Sample: peripheral blood. The receptors were gathered from a man in his sixties with acute or convalescent COVID-19. Each CDR3 is given with its conserved first and last residue. D genes are given only for firm matches. Not all rows give a size; the values are once, few, many and, for expanded clones, a class.

cdr3_aa: CASSLSLDQPQHF
cdr3_nt: TGTGCCAGCTCACTATCCTTAGATCAGCCCCAGCATTTT
clone_size: NA
d_call: NA
v_call: TRBV18
j_call: TRBJ1-5

cdr3_aa: CASSSAGSSYEQYF
cdr3_nt: TGTGCCAGCAGCTCGGCGGGAAGCTCCTACGAGCAGTACTTC
clone_size: NA
d_call: NA
v_call: TRBV7-8
j_call: TRBJ2-7

cdr3_aa: CASSPGQDVNYGYTF
cdr3_nt: TGTGCCAGCTCACCGGGACAGGATGTTAACTATGGCTACACCTTC
clone_size: NA
d_call: TRBD1
v_call: TRBV18
j_call: TRBJ1-2

cdr3_aa: CASSIPGTGLDTQYF
cdr3_nt: TGTGCCAGTAGTATCCCGGGGACAGGACTAGATACGCAGTATTTT
clone_size: NA
d_call: TRBD1
v_call: TRBV19
j_call: TRBJ2-3

cdr3_aa: CASTSTSMDTQYF
cdr3_nt: TGTGCCAGTACTTCAACTAGCATGGATACGCAGTATTTT
clone_size: once
d_call: NA
v_call: TRBV9
j_call: TRBJ2-3

cdr3_aa: CASSQFSGRQFF
cdr3_nt: TGTGCCAGCAGCCAATTTAGCGGGCGGCAGTTCTTC
clone_size: NA
d_call: TRBD2
v_call: TRBV3-1/TRBV3-2
j_call: TRBJ2-1

cdr3_aa: CASRGRLDGYEQYF
cdr3_nt: TGTGCCAGCAGAGGGAGGCTAGACGGGTACGAGCAGTACTTC
clone_size: NA
d_call: NA
v_call: TRBV11-2
j_call: TRBJ2-7

cdr3_aa: CASSPPAGGPYEQYF
cdr3_nt: TGTGCCAGCAGCCCCCCCGCGGGCGGTCCCTACGAGCAGTACTTC
clone_size: NA
d_call: NA
v_call: TRBV27
j_call: TRBJ2-7

cdr3_aa: CAWSPDSSGANVLTF
cdr3_nt: TGTGCCTGGAGTCCCGACAGCTCTGGGGCCAACGTCCTGACTTTC
clone_size: NA
d_call: NA
v_call: TRBV30
j_call: TRBJ2-6

cdr3_aa: CASSLSQDTGYGYTF
cdr3_nt: TGTGCCAGCAGCTTATCGCAGGACACGGGCTATGGCTACACCTTC
clone_size: NA
d_call: NA
v_call: TRBV7-8
j_call: TRBJ1-2

cdr3_aa: CATSAPIGQAANTGELFF
cdr3_nt: TGTGCCACCAGTGCCCCAATTGGACAGGCGGCGAACACCGGGGAGCTGTTTTTT
clone_size: once
d_call: TRBD1
v_call: TRBV24-1
j_call: TRBJ2-2

cdr3_aa: CASSLVRVHEQYF
cdr3_nt: TGTGCCAGCAGCTTAGTTCGCGTCCACGAGCAGTACTTC
clone_size: once
d_call: NA
v_call: TRBV7-2
j_call: TRBJ2-7

cdr3_aa: CASSLVRTGTISYGYTF
cdr3_nt: TGTGCCAGCAGCTTAGTACGGACAGGGACGATTAGCTATGGCTACACCTTC
clone_size: NA
d_call: TRBD1
v_call: TRBV7-2
j_call: TRBJ1-2

cdr3_aa: CASSDAPVMTGKAFF
cdr3_nt: TGCGCCAGCAGCGATGCGCCGGTGATGACAGGAAAAGCTTTCTTT
clone_size: NA
d_call: NA
v_call: TRBV5-1
j_call: TRBJ1-1

cdr3_aa: CASSYRDRGYYEQYF
cdr3_nt: TGTGCCAGCAGCTATCGGGACAGGGGTTACTACGAGCAGTACTTC
clone_size: few
d_call: TRBD1
v_call: TRBV7-2
j_call: TRBJ2-7

cdr3_aa: CASSIGRGDTQYF
cdr3_nt: TGTGCCAGTAGTATAGGAAGAGGGGATACGCAGTATTTT
clone_size: NA
d_call: NA
v_call: TRBV19
j_call: TRBJ2-3

cdr3_aa: CATVRGVQNNSPLHF
cdr3_nt: TGTGCCACCGTACGGGGGGTACAAAACAATTCACCCCTCCACTTT
clone_size: NA
d_call: NA
v_call: TRBV28
j_call: TRBJ1-6

cdr3_aa: CASSFTGQGGDTIYF
cdr3_nt: TGTGCCAGCAGCTTCACGGGACAGGGCGGAGACACCATATATTTT
clone_size: NA
d_call: TRBD1
v_call: TRBV5-6
j_call: TRBJ1-3

cdr3_aa: CASSLGRGEGQPQHF
cdr3_nt: TGTGCCAGCAGCTTAGGCCGAGGGGAGGGTCAGCCCCAGCATTTT
clone_size: NA
d_call: NA
v_call: TRBV11-1
j_call: TRBJ1-5

cdr3_aa: CASSQGVGSSYEQYF
cdr3_nt: TGTGCCAGCAGCCAGGGGGTCGGGAGCTCCTACGAGCAGTACTTC
clone_size: NA
d_call: NA
v_call: TRBV14
j_call: TRBJ2-7

cdr3_aa: CASSVALTPPYEQYF
cdr3_nt: TGTGCCAGCAGCGTAGCCTTGACTCCGCCCTACGAGCAGTACTTC
clone_size: NA
d_call: NA
v_call: TRBV9
j_call: TRBJ2-7

cdr3_aa: CASSWTGGPETQYF
cdr3_nt: TGTGCCAGCAGCTGGACAGGGGGCCCAGAGACCCAGTACTTC
clone_size: NA
d_call: TRBD1
v_call: TRBV5-8
j_call: TRBJ2-5

cdr3_aa: CASSRNQDTLNTDTQYF
cdr3_nt: TGCGCCAGCAGCCGCAACCAGGACACCCTGAACACAGATACGCAGTATTTT
clone_size: NA
d_call: NA
v_call: TRBV5-1
j_call: TRBJ2-3

cdr3_aa: CASSQPLGSGQETQYF
cdr3_nt: TGTGCCAGCAGCCAACCTCTCGGTAGCGGACAAGAGACCCAGTACTTC
clone_size: NA
d_call: NA
v_call: TRBV3-1/TRBV3-2
j_call: TRBJ2-5

cdr3_aa: CASSVFDGRGLDEQYF
cdr3_nt: TGTGCCAGCAGTGTATTCGACGGGAGAGGGTTAGACGAGCAGTACTTC
clone_size: NA
d_call: NA
v_call: TRBV6-1
j_call: TRBJ2-7

cdr3_aa: CAISPTGGPYNEQFF
cdr3_nt: TGTGCCATCAGCCCGACAGGGGGCCCCTACAATGAGCAGTTCTTC
clone_size: NA
d_call: TRBD1
v_call: TRBV10-3
j_call: TRBJ2-1

cdr3_aa: CASSSTGTGNQPQHF
cdr3_nt: TGTGCCAGCAGCTCTACCGGGACAGGGAATCAGCCCCAGCATTTT
clone_size: NA
d_call: TRBD1
v_call: TRBV7-9
j_call: TRBJ1-5

cdr3_aa: CASSFLVLAGATDTQYF
cdr3_nt: TGTGCCAGCAGCTTTCTAGTTCTAGCGGGAGCCACAGATACGCAGTATTTT
clone_size: once
d_call: TRBD2
v_call: TRBV7-6
j_call: TRBJ2-3

cdr3_aa: CASSLGWGRENEQFF
cdr3_nt: TGTGCCAGCAGCTTAGGTTGGGGTCGGGAGAATGAGCAGTTCTTC
clone_size: NA
d_call: NA
v_call: TRBV7-8
j_call: TRBJ2-1

cdr3_aa: CASSLRMLAGGPKINEQFF
cdr3_nt: TGTGCCAGCAGCCTAAGGATGTTAGCGGGAGGTCCAAAAATCAATGAGCAGTTCTTC
clone_size: NA
d_call: TRBD2
v_call: TRBV7-3
j_call: TRBJ2-1

cdr3_aa: CASSYSVGQGIYEQYF
cdr3_nt: TGTGCCAGCAGTTACTCGGTGGGACAGGGGATATACGAGCAGTACTTC
clone_size: NA
d_call: TRBD1
v_call: TRBV6-5
j_call: TRBJ2-7

cdr3_aa: CASYLGGLSETQYF
cdr3_nt: TGCGCCAGCTACCTGGGGGGGCTGTCAGAGACCCAGTACTTC
clone_size: NA
d_call: NA
v_call: TRBV5-1
j_call: TRBJ2-5

cdr3_aa: CASSQGSYNEQFF
cdr3_nt: TGTGCCAGCAGTCAGGGTTCCTACAATGAGCAGTTCTTC
clone_size: NA
d_call: NA
v_call: TRBV6-4
j_call: TRBJ2-1

cdr3_aa: CASTPQGVTGELFF
cdr3_nt: TGTGCCAGCACCCCACAGGGGGTAACCGGGGAGCTGTTTTTT
clone_size: NA
d_call: NA
v_call: TRBV21-1
j_call: TRBJ2-2

cdr3_aa: CASSQYQGYEQYF
cdr3_nt: TGTGCCAGCAGCCAATACCAGGGTTACGAGCAGTACTTC
clone_size: NA
d_call: NA
v_call: TRBV27
j_call: TRBJ2-7

cdr3_aa: CASSGDNNSPLHF
cdr3_nt: TGTGCCAGCAGTGGGGACAATAATTCACCCCTCCACTTT
clone_size: once
d_call: NA
v_call: TRBV12-3/TRBV12-4
j_call: TRBJ1-6

cdr3_aa: CASSTGQANEKLFF
cdr3_nt: TGTGCCAGTAGTACCGGACAGGCAAATGAAAAACTGTTTTTT
clone_size: few
d_call: TRBD1
v_call: TRBV19
j_call: TRBJ1-4

cdr3_aa: CASSEGQGRNQPQHF
cdr3_nt: TGTGCCAGCAGTGAAGGGCAGGGTCGGAATCAGCCCCAGCATTTT
clone_size: NA
d_call: NA
v_call: TRBV2
j_call: TRBJ1-5

cdr3_aa: CASSLTGGAGEFF
cdr3_nt: TGTGCCAGTAGTTTAACAGGGGGCGCGGGAGAGTTCTTC
clone_size: NA
d_call: TRBD1
v_call: TRBV19
j_call: TRBJ2-1